The 26 T cell receptor beta chains in this list originate from one sample, sequenced in a study of shared clonotypes between healthy human individuals. Some clones are missing from TCRdb's copy, which holds only in-frame ones; the method was immunoSEQ multiplex PCR. The sample shows 2 million to 2.5 million clones, more than 80% of them seen only once. Sequenced input: naive CD4+ T cells from PBMCs. Sample subset: CD45RA+ positively selected. These receptors were taken from a man aged 18 to 29 in good health. Some clones in this sample may be carry-over from other donors' samples.

This chain uses TRBV25-1 with TRBJ2-2, with a tentative D call TRBD2 (5 bases). Germline V gives CDR1 MGHDK, CDR2 SYGVNS. V lost 0 bases and J lost 0, with 11 bases in between. The CDR3 is 17 residues long. CDR3 sequence reads: CASSEYASYSNTGELFF. The CDR3 region has the DNA TGTGCCAGCAGTGAATATGCTAGCTATTCGAACACCGGGGAGCTGTTTTTT.

The V and J genes are TRBV19 and TRBJ2-4, with D perhaps TRBD1 or TRBD2 (5 bases each). Deletions cut 7 bases from V and 4 bases from J, with 17 bases between. The CDR3 is 15 residues long. Germline V gene sequence: CDR1 LNHDA, CDR2 SQIVND (reference sequence). The CDR3 region is CASTPGRRGKNIQYF. The CDR3, as DNA: TGTGCCAGTACCCCGGGACGCCGAGGGAAAAACATTCAGTACTTC. Based on the CDR3 plus reference TRBV19 and TRBJ2-4, the full variable domain is DGGITQSPKYLFRKEGQNVTLSCEQNLNHDAMYWYRQDPGQGLRLIYYSQIVNDFQKGDIAEGYSVSREKKESFPLTVTSAQKNPTAFYLCASTPGRRGKNIQYFGAGTRLSVL.

This clone appeared once. The V and J genes are TRBV6-7 and TRBJ2-7, with 9 positions matching TRBD2. TRBV6-7 is an ORF; its function is uncertain. This CDR3 comprises 14 residues. V gave up 6 bases and J gave up 2 bases; unmatched junction bases: 5. The CDR3 sequence is CASRNSGGPYEQYF. CDR3 bases: TGTGCCAGCAGGAACAGCGGGGGGCCCTACGAGCAGTACTTC.

The rearrangement uses TRBV29-1 and TRBJ2-3, with D unresolved. CDR1 and CDR2 from the germline V gene are SQVTM and ANQGSEA. There are 12 residues in the CDR3. Trimming took 1 base from V and 5 from J, leaving 7 bases between them. In DNA, the CDR3 is TGCAGCGTTGAAGCAGATGTAGATACGCAGTATTTT. Amino acid sequence: CSVEADVDTQYF.

CDR3 loop: CASSDRAPWTGELFF. The CDR3 region has the DNA TGTGCCAGCAGTGATCGTGCCCCGTGGACCGGGGAGCTGTTTTTT. The chain has TRBV2 and TRBJ2-2; the D is unclear. In germline, CDR1 is SNHLY, CDR2 FYNNEI. This CDR3 is built from 15 residues. The V end was cut by 3 bases, the J end by 5 bases, with 13 bases between.

The chain has TRBV6-5 and TRBJ1-2; maybe TRBD1 (6 bases). V lost 10 bases, J lost 4 bases, and 22 bases lay in between. Germline lookup yields CDR1 MNHEY and CDR2 SVGAGI. This CDR3 region has 15 residues. The DNA for the CDR3 is TGTGCCACCACGACCGGGGGCAGGGCCCCCTATGGCTACACCTTC. As protein: CATTTGGRAPYGYTF.

The chain joins TRBV6-1 to TRBJ1-1; D not certain. The V end was cut by 7 bases, the J end by 10 bases, with 13 bases between. The CDR3 has 11 residues. CDR1 is MNHNS and CDR2 is SASEGT in the germline V gene. The CDR3 DNA follows: TGTGCCAGCAAGGTGATCGCTGGAGCTTTCTTT. This codes for CASKVIAGAFF.

With respect to this clone: The junction and the germline gene differ at one end; a read error may be behind it. The rearrangement joins TRBV28 to TRBJ1-1; D gene uncertain. The CDR3 is made up of 12 amino acids. Germline values: CDR1 MDHEN, CDR2 SYDVKM. The CDR3 protein is CASSSPGPSPIF. Written as DNA, the CDR3 is TGTGCCAGCAGTTCTCCGGGTCCTTCCCCAATCTTT.

The genes are TRBV5-1 and TRBJ2-1; D remains ambiguous. The V and J ends lost 0 bases and 2 bases respectively, with 9 bases between them. Germline CDR1 and CDR2: SGHRS and YFSETQ. The CDR3 consists of 15 residues. CDR3 region: CASSLEPEAYNEQFF. CDR3 coding DNA: TGCGCCAGCAGCTTGGAGCCCGAGGCCTACAATGAGCAGTTCTTC.

The chain combines TRBV28 with TRBJ2-7, with D perhaps matching TRBD2 (5 bases). V was cut by 5 bases and J by 3 bases, with 17 bases left in between. This CDR3 region has 15 residues. Germline values: CDR1 MDHEN, CDR2 SYDVKM. The CDR3 bases are TGTGCCAGCAGTCCCCCTAGGTGGGAGAACTACGAGCAGTACTTC. It encodes CASSPPRWENYEQYF.

The chain couples TRBV18 to TRBJ2-4; D is unclear. Germline V gives CDR1 KGHSH, CDR2 LQKENI. The CDR3 length is 14 residues. V was clipped by 6 bases and J by 1 base, with 10 bases between them. CDR3 DNA: TGTGCCAGCTCCTCCCAGGCGGCCAAAAACATTCAGTACTTC. Amino acid sequence: CASSSQAAKNIQYF.

The genes are TRBV7-9 and TRBJ2-7; D is possibly TRBD1 (8 bases). This CDR3 region has 13 residues. Germline loops: CDR1 SEHNR, CDR2 FQNEAQ (reference sequence). V lost 5 bases and J 2 bases, leaving 10 bases between the germline ends. The CDR3: CASSTGGAYEQYF. The CDR3 DNA reads as TGTGCCAGCAGCACAGGGGGGGCCTACGAGCAGTACTTC.

This clone was seen a single time. The genes are TRBV6-5 and TRBJ1-5, with 7 nucleotides matching TRBD1. V was clipped by 4 bases and J by 8 bases; unmatched bases: 8. The germline gives CDR1 MNHEY, CDR2 SVGAGI. This CDR3 is built from 14 residues. CDR3 region: CASSLTGPEEPQHF. CDR3 in DNA: TGTGCCAGCAGTTTGACAGGGCCTGAAGAGCCCCAGCATTTT.

The genes are TRBV5-1 and TRBJ2-1, with 10 nucleotides matching TRBD2. V dropped 0 bases and J dropped 9; count of bases not matched to a gene: 6. Per the germline V gene, CDR1 is SGHRS and CDR2 is YFSETQ. This CDR3 has 15 amino acids. CDR3 DNA: TGCGCCAGCAGCTTGGAACTAGCGGGAACGGGTGAGCAGTTCTTC. Its protein product is CASSLELAGTGEQFF.

The V call is TRBV5-1, the J call TRBJ1-2, with TRBD1 as a possible D gene (5 bases). Germline CDR1 and CDR2: SGHRS and YFSETQ. The CDR3 contains 14 residues. Trimming stripped 2 bases from V and 4 bases from J, with 12 bases between. The CDR3: CASSFSSGSYGYTF. In nucleotides, the CDR3 is TGCGCCAGCAGCTTCAGTTCAGGGAGCTATGGCTACACCTTC.

Regarding this clone: Other DNA sequences in the sample encode the same CDR3. CDR3 DNA sequence: TGCGCCAGCAGCTTAGACAGAAATTACGAGCAGTACTTC. Protein: CASSLDRNYEQYF. This chain uses TRBV5-1 with TRBJ2-7; D possibly corresponds to TRBD1 (5 bases). CDR1 and CDR2 (germline): SGHRS, YFSETQ. V lost 2 bases and J 4 bases, leaving 10 bases between the germline ends. This CDR3 is built from 13 residues.

The chain has TRBV5-1 and TRBJ2-1, with TRBD1 matching 12 bases. V trimming: 3 bases; J trimming: 7 bases; junction bases outside the gene matches: 8. Germline lookup yields CDR1 SGHRS and CDR2 YFSETQ. CDR3 length: 16 amino acids. CDR3 region: CASSYTRDRGPNEQFF. The CDR3 nucleotides read TGCGCCAGCAGCTACACCCGGGACAGGGGGCCGAATGAGCAGTTCTTC. Complete variable domain (other parts from reference TRBV5-1 and TRBJ2-1): KAGVTQTPRYLIKTRGQQVTLSCSPISGHRSVSWYQQTPGQGLQFLFEYFSETQRNKGNFPGRFSGRQFSNSRSEMNVSTLELGDSALYLCASSYTRDRGPNEQFFGPGTRLTVL.

The count of this clone is one. CDR3 sequence reads: CASSLSMGQMWDEQYF. Written as DNA, the CDR3 is TGCGCCAGCAGCTTGAGTATGGGACAGATGTGGGACGAGCAGTACTTC. The chain carries TRBV5-1 and TRBJ2-7; TRBD1 matches at 7 bases. The CDR3 sequence is 16 residues long. V lost 1 base and J lost 5; bases outside the gene matches: 12. Germline CDR1 reads SGHRS; CDR2 reads YFSETQ.

A single count supports this clone. The rearrangement joins TRBV6-6 to TRBJ2-7; 8 bases fit TRBD1. V lost 5 bases and J lost 4; bases outside the gene matches: 13. The CDR3 contains 16 residues. The V gene's germline CDR1 is MNHNY and CDR2 SVGAGI (reference sequence). As DNA, the CDR3 is TGTGCCAGCAGTCGATTTTATACGACAGGGGAGTACGAGCAGTACTTC. Its protein is CASSRFYTTGEYEQYF.

V gene TRBV7-8 combines with J gene TRBJ2-7; 10 positions agree with TRBD1. This CDR3 spans 18 amino acids. CDR1 is SGHVS and CDR2 is FQNEAQ in the germline V gene. The junction had 17 bases not matched to a gene; V was cut back by 5 bases and J by 4 bases. CDR3 sequence (DNA): TGTGCCAGCAGCCCGAAACCTCTTTGGGGACAGGGGAATTACGAGCAGTACTTC. Amino acid sequence: CASSPKPLWGQGNYEQYF.

This rearrangement joins TRBV11-2 to TRBJ2-1, with D perhaps TRBD2 (6 bases). V lost 5 bases, J lost 7 bases, and 21 bases lay in between. CDR1 SGHAT and CDR2 FQNNGV come from the germline V gene. CDR3 length equals 16 residues. The DNA of the CDR3 is TGTGCCAGCAGCCTACCGTTCGGGACTGTCCTGAATGAGCAGTTCTTC. Translated, it gives CASSLPFGTVLNEQFF.

With respect to this clone: The sample holds other DNA sequences that translate to the same CDR3. This chain links TRBV18 with TRBJ1-2, with D perhaps matching TRBD1 (5 bases). CDR1 and CDR2 (germline): KGHSH, LQKENI. V was shortened by 3 bases and J by 2 bases, with 7 bases between the two germline ends. This CDR3 has 13 amino acids. As DNA, the CDR3 is TGTGCCAGCTCACCGACAGACAACTATGGCTACACCTTC. Translation: CASSPTDNYGYTF.

The V and J genes are TRBV19 and TRBJ2-5; the D is unclear. The CDR3 covers 14 residues. Germline loops: CDR1 LNHDA, CDR2 SQIVND (reference sequence). Trimming cost V 8 bases and J 2 bases, with 15 bases left between them. CDR3 in amino acids: CASGTGRSQETQYF. The CDR3 nucleotides read TGTGCCAGTGGTACGGGTCGATCTCAAGAGACCCAGTACTTC.

The chain uses TRBV7-2 and TRBJ1-4; D is unclear. V lost 5 bases and J lost 4, with 14 bases in between. Germline loops: CDR1 SGHTA, CDR2 FQGNSA. The CDR3 length is 15 residues. In DNA, the CDR3 is TGTGCCAGCAGCCCTAGCGGCGGGAATAATGAAAAACTGTTTTTT. Translated: CASSPSGGNNEKLFF.

About this clone: This CDR3 is also generated by other DNA sequences in the sample. The chain has TRBV5-1 and TRBJ2-1; no definite D call. The germline gives CDR1 SGHRS, CDR2 YFSETQ. The CDR3 covers 14 residues. Trimming took off 0 bases at V and 5 bases at J, with 9 bases between the two ends. The CDR3 spells CASSLGGLDNEQFF. The CDR3 DNA follows: TGCGCCAGCAGCTTGGGAGGCCTGGACAATGAGCAGTTCTTC.

Remarks on this clone: A read error may produce the germline difference seen at one junction end. V is TRBV7-9 and J is TRBJ1-1; D call uncertain. This CDR3 is built from 10 residues. Germline V CDR1 and CDR2: SEHNR, FQNEAQ (reference sequence). The CDR3 nucleotides read TGTGCCAGCAGCTTATCCGAAATAGCGTTT. Its protein is CASSLSEIAF. Supplemented by reference TRBV7-9 and TRBJ1-1, the full variable domain reads DTGVSQNPRHKITKRGQNVTFRCDPISEHNRLYWYRQTLGQGPEFLTYFQNEAQLEKSRLLSDRFSAERPKGSFSTLEIQRTEQGDSAMYLCASSLSEIAFGQGTRLTVV.